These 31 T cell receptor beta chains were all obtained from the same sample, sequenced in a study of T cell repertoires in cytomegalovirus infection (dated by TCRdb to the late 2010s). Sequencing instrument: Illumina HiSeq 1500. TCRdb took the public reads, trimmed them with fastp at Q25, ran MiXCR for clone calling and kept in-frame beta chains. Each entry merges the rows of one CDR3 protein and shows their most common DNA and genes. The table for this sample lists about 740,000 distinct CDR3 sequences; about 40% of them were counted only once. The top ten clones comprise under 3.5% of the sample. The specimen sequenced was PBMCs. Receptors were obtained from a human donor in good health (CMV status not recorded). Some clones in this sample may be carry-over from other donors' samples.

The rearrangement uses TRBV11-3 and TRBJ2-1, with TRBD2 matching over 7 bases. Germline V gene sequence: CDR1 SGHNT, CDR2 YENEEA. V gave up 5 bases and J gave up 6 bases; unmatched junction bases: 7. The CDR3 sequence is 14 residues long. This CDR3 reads CASSRGRASNEQFF. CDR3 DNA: TGTGCCAGCAGCCGTGGGAGGGCATCCAATGAGCAGTTCTTC. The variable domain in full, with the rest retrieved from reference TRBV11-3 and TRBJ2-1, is EAGVVQSPRYKIIEKKQPVAFWCNPISGHNTLYWYLQNLGQGPELLIRYENEEAVDDSQLPKDRFSAERLKGVDSTLKIQPAELGDSAVYLCASSRGRASNEQFFGPGTRLTVL.

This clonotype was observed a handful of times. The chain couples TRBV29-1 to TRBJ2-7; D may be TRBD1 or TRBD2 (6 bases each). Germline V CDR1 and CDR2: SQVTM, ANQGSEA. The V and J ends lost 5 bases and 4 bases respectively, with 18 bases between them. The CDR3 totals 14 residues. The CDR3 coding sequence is TGCAGCGTTACCCCGGGGACACGGGGGTACGAGCAGTACTTC. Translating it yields CSVTPGTRGYEQYF.

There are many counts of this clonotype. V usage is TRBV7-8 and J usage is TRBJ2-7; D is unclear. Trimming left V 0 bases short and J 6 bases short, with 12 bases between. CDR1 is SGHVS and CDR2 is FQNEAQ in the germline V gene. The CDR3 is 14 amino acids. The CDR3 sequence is CASSLATAGSEQYF. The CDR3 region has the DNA TGTGCCAGCAGCTTAGCCACAGCCGGGTCCGAGCAGTACTTC.

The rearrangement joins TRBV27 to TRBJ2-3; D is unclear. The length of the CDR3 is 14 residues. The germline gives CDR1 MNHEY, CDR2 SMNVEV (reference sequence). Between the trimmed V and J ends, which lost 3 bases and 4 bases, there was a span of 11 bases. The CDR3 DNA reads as TGTGCCAGCAGTTTCCCCGACTGGGCAGATACGCAGTATTTT. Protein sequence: CASSFPDWADTQYF.

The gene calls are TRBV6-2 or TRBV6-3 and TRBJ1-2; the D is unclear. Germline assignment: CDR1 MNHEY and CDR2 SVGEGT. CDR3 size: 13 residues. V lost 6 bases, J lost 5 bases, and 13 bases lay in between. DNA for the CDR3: TGTGCCAGCAGCGCAGATCGACCTTATGGCTACACCTTC. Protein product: CASSADRPYGYTF.

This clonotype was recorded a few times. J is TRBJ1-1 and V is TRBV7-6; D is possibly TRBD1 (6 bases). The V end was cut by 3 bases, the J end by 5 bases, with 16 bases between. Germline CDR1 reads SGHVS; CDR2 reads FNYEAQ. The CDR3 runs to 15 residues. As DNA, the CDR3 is TGTGCCAGCAGCTTGAAGGACAGATATCCGACTGAAGCTTTCTTT. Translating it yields CASSLKDRYPTEAFF.

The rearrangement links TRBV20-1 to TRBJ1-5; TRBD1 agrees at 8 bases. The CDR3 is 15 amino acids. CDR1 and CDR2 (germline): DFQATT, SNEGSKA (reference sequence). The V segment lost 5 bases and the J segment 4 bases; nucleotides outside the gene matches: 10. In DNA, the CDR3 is TGCAGTGCTCACTCCCACAGGGGGGGGAATCAGCCCCAGCATTTT. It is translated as CSAHSHRGGNQPQHF.

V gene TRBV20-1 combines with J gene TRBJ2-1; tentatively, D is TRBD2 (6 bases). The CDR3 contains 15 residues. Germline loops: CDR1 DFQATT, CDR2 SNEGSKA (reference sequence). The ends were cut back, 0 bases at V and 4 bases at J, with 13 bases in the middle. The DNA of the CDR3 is TGCAGTGCTAGAGAAACCGGCGGGATATACAATGAGCAGTTCTTC. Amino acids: CSARETGGIYNEQFF.

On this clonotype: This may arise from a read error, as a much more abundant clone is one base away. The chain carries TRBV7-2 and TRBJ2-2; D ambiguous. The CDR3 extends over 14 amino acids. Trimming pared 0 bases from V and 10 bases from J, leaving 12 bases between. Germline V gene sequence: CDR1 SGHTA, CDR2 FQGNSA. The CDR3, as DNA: TGTGCCAGCAGCTTAGCGCTCGCTGGGTCGGAGCTGTTTTTT. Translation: CASSLALAGSELFF.

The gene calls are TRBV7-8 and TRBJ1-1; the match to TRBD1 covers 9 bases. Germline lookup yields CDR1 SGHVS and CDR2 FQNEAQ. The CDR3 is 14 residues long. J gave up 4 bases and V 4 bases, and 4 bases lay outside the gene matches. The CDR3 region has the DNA TGTGCCAGCAGCTGGGGACAGGGTAGCACTGAAGCTTTCTTT. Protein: CASSWGQGSTEAFF.

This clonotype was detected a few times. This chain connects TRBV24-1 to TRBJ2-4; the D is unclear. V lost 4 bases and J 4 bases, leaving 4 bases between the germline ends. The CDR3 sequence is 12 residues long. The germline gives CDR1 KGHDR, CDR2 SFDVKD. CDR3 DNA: TGTGCCACCAGTGACGGAAAAAACATTCAGTACTTC. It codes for CATSDGKNIQYF.

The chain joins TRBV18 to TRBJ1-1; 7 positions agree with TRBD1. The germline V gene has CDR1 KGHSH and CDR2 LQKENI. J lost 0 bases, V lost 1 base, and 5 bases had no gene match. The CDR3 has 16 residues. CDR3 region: CASSPRRDRLNTEAFF. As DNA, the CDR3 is TGTGCCAGCTCACCACGGCGGGACAGACTGAACACTGAAGCTTTCTTT.

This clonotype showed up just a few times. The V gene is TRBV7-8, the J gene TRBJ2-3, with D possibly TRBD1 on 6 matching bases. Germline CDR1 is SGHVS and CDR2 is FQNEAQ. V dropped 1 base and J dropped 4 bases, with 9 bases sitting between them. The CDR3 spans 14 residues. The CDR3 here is CASSLGGHPDTQYF. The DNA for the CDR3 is TGTGCCAGCAGCTTAGGGGGACATCCAGATACGCAGTATTTT.

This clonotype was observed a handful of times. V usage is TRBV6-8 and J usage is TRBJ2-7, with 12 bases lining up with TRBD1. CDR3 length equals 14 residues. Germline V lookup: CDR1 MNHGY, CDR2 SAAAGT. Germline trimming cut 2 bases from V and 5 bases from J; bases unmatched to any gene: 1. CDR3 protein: CASSYRDRGHEQYF. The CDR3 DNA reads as TGTGCCAGCAGTTACAGGGACAGGGGGCACGAGCAGTACTTC.

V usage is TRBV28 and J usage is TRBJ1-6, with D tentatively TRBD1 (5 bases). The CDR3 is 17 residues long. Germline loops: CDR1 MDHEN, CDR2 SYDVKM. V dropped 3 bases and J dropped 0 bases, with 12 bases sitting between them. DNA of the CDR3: TGTGCCAGCAGTTTCGGACAACTTAGCTCCTATAATTCACCCCTCCACTTT. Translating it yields CASSFGQLSSYNSPLHF.

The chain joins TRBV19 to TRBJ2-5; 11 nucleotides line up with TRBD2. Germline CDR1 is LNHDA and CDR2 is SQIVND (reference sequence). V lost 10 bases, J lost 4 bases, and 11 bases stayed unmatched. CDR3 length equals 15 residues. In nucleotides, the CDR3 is TGTGCCATATCCTCCGGACTAGCGGGCCCAGAGACCCAGTACTTC. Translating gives CAISSGLAGPETQYF. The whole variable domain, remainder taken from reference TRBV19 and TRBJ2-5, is DGGITQSPKYLFRKEGQNVTLSCEQNLNHDAMYWYRQDPGQGLRLIYYSQIVNDFQKGDIAEGYSVSREKKESFPLTVTSAQKNPTAFYLCAISSGLAGPETQYFGPGTRLLVL.

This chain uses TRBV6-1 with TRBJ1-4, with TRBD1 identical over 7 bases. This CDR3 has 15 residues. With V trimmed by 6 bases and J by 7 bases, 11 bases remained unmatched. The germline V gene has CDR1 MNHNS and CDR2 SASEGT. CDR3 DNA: TGTGCCAGCAGCCGATCCCGGGACAGTTTTGAAAAACTGTTTTTT. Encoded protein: CASSRSRDSFEKLFF.

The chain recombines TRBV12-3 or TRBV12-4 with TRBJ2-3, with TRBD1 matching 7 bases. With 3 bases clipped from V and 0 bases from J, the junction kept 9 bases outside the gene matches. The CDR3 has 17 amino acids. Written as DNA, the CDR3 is TGTGCCAGCAGTTTTTTCCCGACAGGGCAAAGCACAGATACGCAGTATTTT. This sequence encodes CASSFFPTGQSTDTQYF.

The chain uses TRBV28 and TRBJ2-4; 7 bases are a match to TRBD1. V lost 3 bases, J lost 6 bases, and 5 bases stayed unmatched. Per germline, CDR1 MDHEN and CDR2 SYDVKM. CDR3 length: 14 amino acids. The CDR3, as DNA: TGTGCCAGCAGTTTTGACAGGGTGGGAAACATTCAGTACTTC. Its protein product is CASSFDRVGNIQYF.

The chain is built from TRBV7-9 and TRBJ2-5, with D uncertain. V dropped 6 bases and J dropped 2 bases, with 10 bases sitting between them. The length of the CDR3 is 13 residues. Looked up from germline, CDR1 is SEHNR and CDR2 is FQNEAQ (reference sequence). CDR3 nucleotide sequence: TGTGCCAGCAGTTTCGTTAATCAAGAGACCCAGTACTTC. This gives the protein CASSFVNQETQYF.

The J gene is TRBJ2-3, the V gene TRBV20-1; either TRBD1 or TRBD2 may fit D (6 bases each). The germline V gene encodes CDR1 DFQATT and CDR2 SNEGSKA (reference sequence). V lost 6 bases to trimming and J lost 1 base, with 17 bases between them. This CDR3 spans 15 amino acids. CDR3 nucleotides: TGCAGTGCGGGGGGCAGGACTCTTCGCACAGATACGCAGTATTTT. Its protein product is CSAGGRTLRTDTQYF.

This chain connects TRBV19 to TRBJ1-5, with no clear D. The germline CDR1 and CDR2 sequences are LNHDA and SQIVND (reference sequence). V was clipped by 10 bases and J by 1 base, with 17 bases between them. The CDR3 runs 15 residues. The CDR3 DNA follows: TGTGCCATCCTAGCAAGGGTGAGGAGCAATCAGCCCCAGCATTTT. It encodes CAILARVRSNQPQHF.

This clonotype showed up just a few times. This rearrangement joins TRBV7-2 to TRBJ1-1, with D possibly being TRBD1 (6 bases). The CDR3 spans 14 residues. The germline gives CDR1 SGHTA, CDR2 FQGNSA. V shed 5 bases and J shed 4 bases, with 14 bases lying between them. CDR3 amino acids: CASSRRGASTEAFF. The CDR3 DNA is TGTGCCAGCAGCCGACGGGGGGCCAGCACTGAAGCTTTCTTT.

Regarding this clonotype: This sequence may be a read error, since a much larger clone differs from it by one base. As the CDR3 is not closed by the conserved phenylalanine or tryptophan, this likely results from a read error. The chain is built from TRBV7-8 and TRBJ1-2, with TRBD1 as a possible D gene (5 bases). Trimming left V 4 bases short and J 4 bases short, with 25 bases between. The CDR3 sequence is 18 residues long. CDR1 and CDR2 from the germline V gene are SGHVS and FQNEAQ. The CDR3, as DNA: TGTGCCAGCAGCTCCGGCGGGGGTCAAAACCTTGGGGGCTATGGCTACACCTAC. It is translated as CASSSGGGQNLGGYGYTY.

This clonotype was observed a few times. CDR3 loop: CATLAGKRTSTDTQYF. CDR3 nucleotides: TGTGCCACCCTTGCCGGAAAGCGGACCTCCACAGATACGCAGTATTTT. The chain carries TRBV10-3 and TRBJ2-3; possible D gene TRBD2, 5 bases. V shed 10 bases and J shed 2 bases, with 22 bases lying between them. The CDR3 is 16 amino acids. Germline assignment: CDR1 ENHRY and CDR2 SYGVKD.

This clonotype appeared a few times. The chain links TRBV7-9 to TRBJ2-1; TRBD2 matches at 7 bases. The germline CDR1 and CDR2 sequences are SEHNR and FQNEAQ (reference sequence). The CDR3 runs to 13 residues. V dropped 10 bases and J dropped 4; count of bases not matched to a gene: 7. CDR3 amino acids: CATARGEYNEQFF. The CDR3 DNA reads TGTGCCACCGCCCGGGGGGAGTACAATGAGCAGTTCTTC.

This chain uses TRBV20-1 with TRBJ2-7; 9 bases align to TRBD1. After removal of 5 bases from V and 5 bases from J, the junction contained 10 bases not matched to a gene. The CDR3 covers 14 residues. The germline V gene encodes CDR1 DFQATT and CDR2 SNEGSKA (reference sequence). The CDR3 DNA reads TGCAGTGCTCCCATCCCGGGACAGGGAAACGAGCAGTACTTC. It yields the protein CSAPIPGQGNEQYF.

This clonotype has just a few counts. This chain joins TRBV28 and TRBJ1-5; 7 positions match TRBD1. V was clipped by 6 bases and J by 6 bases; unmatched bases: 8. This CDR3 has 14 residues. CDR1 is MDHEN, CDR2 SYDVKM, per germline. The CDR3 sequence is CASSDRVSSQPQHF. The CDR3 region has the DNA TGTGCCAGCAGCGACAGGGTTAGTTCTCAGCCCCAGCATTTT.

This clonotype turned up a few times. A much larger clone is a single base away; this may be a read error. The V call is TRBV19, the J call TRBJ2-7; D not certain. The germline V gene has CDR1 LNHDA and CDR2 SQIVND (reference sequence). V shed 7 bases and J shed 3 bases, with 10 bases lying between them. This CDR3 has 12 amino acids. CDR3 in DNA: TGTGCCAGTATTAATGGCCGCTACGAGCAGTACTTC. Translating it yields CASINGRYEQYF. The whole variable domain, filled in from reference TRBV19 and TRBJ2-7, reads DGGITQSPKYLFRKEGQNVTLSCEQNLNHDAMYWYRQDPGQGLRLIYYSQIVNDFQKGDIAEGYSVSREKKESFPLTVTSAQKNPTAFYLCASINGRYEQYFGPGTRLTVT.

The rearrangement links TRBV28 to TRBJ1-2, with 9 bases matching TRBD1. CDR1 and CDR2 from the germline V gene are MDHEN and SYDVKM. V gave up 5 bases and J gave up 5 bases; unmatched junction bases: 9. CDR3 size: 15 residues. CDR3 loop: CASSPNRGPTYGYTF. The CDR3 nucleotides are TGTGCCAGCAGTCCCAACAGGGGGCCCACTTATGGCTACACCTTC.

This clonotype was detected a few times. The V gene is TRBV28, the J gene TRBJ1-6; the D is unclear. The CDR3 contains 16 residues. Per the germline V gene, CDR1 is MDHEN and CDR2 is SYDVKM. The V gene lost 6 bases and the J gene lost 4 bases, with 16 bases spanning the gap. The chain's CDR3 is CASRPNRATYNSPLHF. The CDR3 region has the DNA TGTGCCAGCAGACCCAACCGAGCAACTTATAATTCACCCCTCCACTTT. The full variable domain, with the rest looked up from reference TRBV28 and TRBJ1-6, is DVKVTQSSRYLVKRTGEKVFLECVQDMDHENMFWYRQDPGLGLRLIYFSYDVKMKEKGDIPEGYSVSREKKERFSLILESASTNQTSMYLCASRPNRATYNSPLHFGNGTRLTVT.